This TCR beta chain originates from a study of cytomegalovirus exposure and HLA in healthy donors. PCR used 60 Vbeta primers and 13 Jbeta primers. The repertoire was sequenced with immunoSEQ multiplex PCR; TCRdb's copy has only in-frame clones and lacks some. The sample records roughly 150,000 clones, 60% to 80% being singletons. Regarding donors, all were healthy bone marrow donors. Study-wide results and caveats: Association with HLA alleles at 0.05 false discovery rate was found for roughly 17,000 TCR beta sequences in a later analysis.

The CDR3 runs to 15 residues. After removal of 0 bases from V and 5 bases from J, the junction contained 7 bases not matched to a gene. Only a few counts were recorded for this clone. Its antigen is unidentified. The chain links TRBV5-3 to TRBJ2-5; TRBD2 matches at 7 bases. TRBV5-3 is annotated as an ORF whose role is uncertain. The specimen was PBMCs. This TCR came from a male donor in good health and CMV-seronegative. CDR3 in DNA: TGTGCCAGAAGCTTGGCCCGGTGGGGGGGTGAGACCCAGTACTTC. This sequence encodes CARSLARWGGETQYF.